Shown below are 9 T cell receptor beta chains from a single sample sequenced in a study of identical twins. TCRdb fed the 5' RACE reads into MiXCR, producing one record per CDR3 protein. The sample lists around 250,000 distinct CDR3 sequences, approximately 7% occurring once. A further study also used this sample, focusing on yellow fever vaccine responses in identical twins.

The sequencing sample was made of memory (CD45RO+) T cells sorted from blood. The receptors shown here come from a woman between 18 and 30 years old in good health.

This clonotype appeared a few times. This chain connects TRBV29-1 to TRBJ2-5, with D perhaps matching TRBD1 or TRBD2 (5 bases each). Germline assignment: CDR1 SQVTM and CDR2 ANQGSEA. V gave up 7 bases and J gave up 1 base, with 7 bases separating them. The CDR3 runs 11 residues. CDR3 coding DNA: TGCAGCGCAGGGACCCAAGAGACCCAGTACTTC. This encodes CSAGTQETQYF.

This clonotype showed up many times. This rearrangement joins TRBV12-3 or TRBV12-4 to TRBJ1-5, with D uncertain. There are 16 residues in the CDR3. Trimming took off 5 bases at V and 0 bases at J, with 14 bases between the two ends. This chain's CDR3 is CASSAHGANSNQPQHF. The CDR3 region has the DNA TGTGCCAGCAGTGCTCACGGCGCGAATAGCAATCAGCCCCAGCATTTT.

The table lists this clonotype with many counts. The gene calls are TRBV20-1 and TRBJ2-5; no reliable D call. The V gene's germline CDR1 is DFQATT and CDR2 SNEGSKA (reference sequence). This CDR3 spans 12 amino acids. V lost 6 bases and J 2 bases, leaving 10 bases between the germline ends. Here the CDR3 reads CSARHLQETQYF. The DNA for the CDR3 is TGCAGTGCCCGACACCTTCAAGAGACCCAGTACTTC.

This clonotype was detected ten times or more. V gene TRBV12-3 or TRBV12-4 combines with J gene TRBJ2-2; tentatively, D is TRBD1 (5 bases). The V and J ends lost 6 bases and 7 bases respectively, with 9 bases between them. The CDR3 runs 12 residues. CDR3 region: CASRFRDGELFF. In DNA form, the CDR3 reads TGTGCCAGCAGGTTCAGGGACGGGGAGCTGTTTTTT.

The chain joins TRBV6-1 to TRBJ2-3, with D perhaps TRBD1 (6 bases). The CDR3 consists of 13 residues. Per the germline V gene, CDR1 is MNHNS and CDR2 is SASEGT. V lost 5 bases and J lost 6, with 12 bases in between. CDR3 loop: CASSRTGFDTQYF. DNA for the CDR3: TGTGCCAGCAGTAGAACAGGGTTTGATACGCAGTATTTT.

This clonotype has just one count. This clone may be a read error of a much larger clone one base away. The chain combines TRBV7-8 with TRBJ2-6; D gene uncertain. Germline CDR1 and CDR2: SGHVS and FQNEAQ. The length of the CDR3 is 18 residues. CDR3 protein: CASSPRQPRDSGSNVLTF. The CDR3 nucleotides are TGTGCCAGCAGCCCCAGACAACCACGAGATTCTGGGTCCAACGTCCTGACTTTC.

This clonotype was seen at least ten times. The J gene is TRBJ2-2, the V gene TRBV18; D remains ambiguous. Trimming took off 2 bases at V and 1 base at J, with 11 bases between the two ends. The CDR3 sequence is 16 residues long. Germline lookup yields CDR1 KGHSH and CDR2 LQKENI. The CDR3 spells CASSPSRGRNTGELFF. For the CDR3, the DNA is TGTGCCAGCTCACCATCAAGAGGCAGGAACACCGGGGAGCTGTTTTTT.

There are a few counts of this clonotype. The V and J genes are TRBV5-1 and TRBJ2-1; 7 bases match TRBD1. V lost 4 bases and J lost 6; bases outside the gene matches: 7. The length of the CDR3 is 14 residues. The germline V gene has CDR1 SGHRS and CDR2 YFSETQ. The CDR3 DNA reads TGCGCCAGCAGCCTAGGACAGGACGTCAATGAGCAGTTCTTC. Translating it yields CASSLGQDVNEQFF. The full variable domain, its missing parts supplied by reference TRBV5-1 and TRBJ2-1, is KAGVTQTPRYLIKTRGQQVTLSCSPISGHRSVSWYQQTPGQGLQFLFEYFSETQRNKGNFPGRFSGRQFSNSRSEMNVSTLELGDSALYLCASSLGQDVNEQFFGPGTRLTVL.

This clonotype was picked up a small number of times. CDR3 in DNA: TGTGCCAGTAGTATAGGCACGGGTATGGGCACCGGGGAGCTGTTTTTT. This gives the protein CASSIGTGMGTGELFF. The chain links TRBV19 to TRBJ2-2; no definite D call. In germline, CDR1 is LNHDA, CDR2 SQIVND (reference sequence). The CDR3 totals 16 residues. V lost 1 base, J lost 4 bases, and 13 bases lay in between.